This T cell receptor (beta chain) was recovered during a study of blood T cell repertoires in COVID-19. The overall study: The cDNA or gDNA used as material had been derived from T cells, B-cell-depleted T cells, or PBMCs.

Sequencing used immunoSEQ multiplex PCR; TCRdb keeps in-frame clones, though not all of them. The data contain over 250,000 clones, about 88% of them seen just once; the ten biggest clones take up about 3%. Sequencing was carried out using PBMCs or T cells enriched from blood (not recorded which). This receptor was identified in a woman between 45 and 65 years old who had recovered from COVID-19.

The CDR3 bases are TGTGCCAGCAGTAATATGGCCACGGACAGGAAAAATCAGCCCCAGCATTTT. This codes for CASSNMATDRKNQPQHF. The gene calls are TRBV28 and TRBJ1-5; 7 nucleotides align to TRBD1. CDR1 and CDR2 from the germline V gene are MDHEN and SYDVKM. Trimming took 5 bases from V and 4 from J; bases not matched to a gene: 14. This CDR3 is built from 17 residues.